These T cell receptor beta chains were read from a single sample in a study of blood T cell repertoires in COVID-19. Assay used: immunoSEQ multiplex PCR; TCRdb lists only in-frame clones, some missing. The repertoire holds roughly 230,000 clones, with around 84% as singletons. The sequenced sample consisted of PBMCs or T cells enriched from blood (not recorded which). Receptors were obtained from a woman aged 45 to 65 who had been exposed to COVID-19. Both conserved end residues are part of each CDR3. The D gene is left open where the match is weak. Only some rows state a clone size, as once, few, many or a class for expanded clones.

D gene: TRBD2; J gene: TRBJ2-1; clone size: -; V gene: TRBV7-9; CDR3 protein: CASSLTSFSYNEQFF; CDR3 DNA: TGTGCCAGCAGCTTGACTAGCTTCTCCTACAATGAGCAGTTCTTC
D gene: TRBD1; J gene: TRBJ1-3; clone size: -; V gene: TRBV3-1/TRBV3-2; CDR3 protein: CASSQDKGAAGNTIYF; CDR3 DNA: TGTGCCAGCAGCCAAGATAAGGGGGCAGCTGGAAACACCATATATTTT
D gene: -; J gene: TRBJ1-1; clone size: -; V gene: TRBV5-4; CDR3 protein: CASSLRDSDTEAFF; CDR3 DNA: TGTGCCAGCAGCCTCCGGGACTCGGACACTGAAGCTTTCTTT
D gene: -; J gene: TRBJ2-7; clone size: -; V gene: TRBV10-2; CDR3 protein: CASSGSGEQYF; CDR3 DNA: TGCGCCAGCAGTGGCAGTGGCGAGCAGTACTTC
D gene: -; J gene: TRBJ2-1; clone size: once; V gene: TRBV19; CDR3 protein: CASSMLGGLNGGEQFF; CDR3 DNA: TGTGCCAGTAGTATGTTGGGGGGGCTTAATGGTGGTGAGCAGTTCTTC
D gene: -; J gene: TRBJ1-4; clone size: -; V gene: TRBV5-6; CDR3 protein: CASSTWGELFF; CDR3 DNA: TGTGCCAGCAGTACCTGGGGGGAACTGTTTTTT
D gene: TRBD2; J gene: TRBJ2-1; clone size: -; V gene: TRBV28; CDR3 protein: CASSLIHGTSGPPKQFF; CDR3 DNA: TGTGCCAGCAGCCTCATCCATGGGACTAGCGGGCCTCCGAAGCAGTTCTTC
D gene: -; J gene: TRBJ1-2; clone size: -; V gene: TRBV29-1; CDR3 protein: CSVEDRLQNYGYTF; CDR3 DNA: TGCAGCGTGGAAGACAGACTCCAAAACTATGGCTACACCTTC
D gene: TRBD1; J gene: TRBJ1-5; clone size: -; V gene: TRBV6-2/TRBV6-3; CDR3 protein: CASSSTDRGGNIRNQPQHF; CDR3 DNA: TGTGCCAGCAGTTCAACCGACAGGGGAGGAAACATACGCAATCAGCCCCAGCATTTT
D gene: -; J gene: TRBJ2-7; clone size: -; V gene: TRBV11-2; CDR3 protein: CASSLGASYEQYF; CDR3 DNA: TGTGCCAGCAGCTTAGGGGCTTCCTACGAGCAGTACTTC
D gene: -; J gene: TRBJ2-3; clone size: -; V gene: TRBV14; CDR3 protein: CASSQLVTSTDTQYF; CDR3 DNA: TGTGCCAGCAGCCAACTAGTCACTAGCACAGATACGCAGTATTTT
D gene: -; J gene: TRBJ1-6; clone size: -; V gene: TRBV25-1; CDR3 protein: CASSEGEYSPLHF; CDR3 DNA: TGTGCCAGCAGTGAAGGGGAGTATTCACCCCTCCACTTT
D gene: TRBD2; J gene: TRBJ2-1; clone size: -; V gene: TRBV6-5; CDR3 protein: CASSASGDNEQFF; CDR3 DNA: TGTGCCAGCAGCGCTAGCGGGGATAATGAGCAGTTCTTC
D gene: -; J gene: TRBJ1-1; clone size: -; V gene: TRBV28; CDR3 protein: CASSFSTIGNTEAFF; CDR3 DNA: TGTGCCAGCAGTTTCTCCACCATCGGGAACACTGAAGCTTTCTTT
D gene: -; J gene: TRBJ1-1; clone size: -; V gene: TRBV30; CDR3 protein: CAWSWAVNTEAFF; CDR3 DNA: TGTGCCTGGAGTTGGGCAGTGAACACTGAAGCTTTCTTT
D gene: -; J gene: TRBJ1-1; clone size: -; V gene: TRBV12-3/TRBV12-4; CDR3 protein: CASSPRENTEAFF; CDR3 DNA: TGTGCCAGCAGTCCCCGGGAAAACACTGAAGCTTTCTTT